This TCR beta chain is from a study of naive and memory T cell subsets. Points from the study as a whole: A few larger clonotypes appeared in naive repertoires, especially CD8, possibly memory cells re-expressing CD45RA.

Comment on this clonotype: Its antigen remains unknown.

V dropped 5 bases and J dropped 2; count of bases not matched to a gene: 10. CDR3 length: 16 amino acids. Germline loops: CDR1 SEHNR, CDR2 FQNEAQ (reference sequence). Both TRBC1 and TRBC2 were covered by a beta constant-region primer of two equimolar oligonucleotides. Ligated cDNA was amplified by four rounds of PCR with nested alpha and beta constant-region primers and SP2. Using its own MiXCR run on the UMI-ligation and nested PCR reads, TCRdb lists one record per CDR3 protein. Among around 100,000 distinct CDR3 sequences listed, around 15% were seen once. The V gene is TRBV7-9, the J gene TRBJ2-3, with 7 bases that match TRBD1. This clonotype originated in a human donor in good health. The source material was naive CD8+ T cells from blood. The CDR3 DNA is TGTGCCAGCAGCGCCACCGGGACAGCTTACACAGATACGCAGTATTTT. Its protein product is CASSATGTAYTDTQYF.